A single sample gave rise to the 21 T cell receptor beta chains below, sequenced in a study of T cell changes during pregnancy in multiple sclerosis. Clones were sequenced by immunoSEQ multiplex PCR, and TCRdb holds only the in-frame ones, with some missing. Of around 88,000 clones listed, about 89% are singletons. The specimen was peripheral blood, collected in the first trimester of pregnancy. Receptors were obtained from a female donor with multiple sclerosis, enrolled in a pregnancy study.

J is TRBJ1-1 and V is TRBV7-9; D call uncertain. The germline V and J ends were trimmed by 0 bases and 11 bases, with 19 bases remaining between them. Germline V CDR1 and CDR2: SEHNR, FQNEAQ (reference sequence). The CDR3 extends over 15 amino acids. The CDR3 bases are TGTGCCAGCAGCTTAGCCCCAGGCGACACCGATCATGCTTTCTTT. Translating gives CASSLAPGDTDHAFF.

V is TRBV5-1 and J is TRBJ2-7; 8 bases map to TRBD1. CDR1 SGHRS and CDR2 YFSETQ come from the germline V gene. The junction had 10 bases not matched to a gene; V was cut back by 7 bases and J by 4 bases. This CDR3 contains 14 residues. The DNA for the CDR3 is TGCGCCAGCCACTACGGACAGGGCGCTTACGAGCAGTACTTC. Protein product: CASHYGQGAYEQYF.

The rearrangement joins TRBV11-3 to TRBJ2-5, with D maybe TRBD2 (6 bases). Trimming cost V 0 bases and J 1 base, with 6 bases left between them. From germline, CDR1 is SGHNT and CDR2 YENEEA. This CDR3 contains 14 residues. This CDR3 reads CASSLELAQETQYF. The CDR3 DNA follows: TGTGCCAGCAGCTTAGAACTAGCCCAAGAGACCCAGTACTTC.

The rearrangement links TRBV27 to TRBJ2-7, with TRBD1 matching 9 bases. CDR1 MNHEY and CDR2 SMNVEV come from the germline V gene (reference sequence). This CDR3 comprises 15 residues. Trimming at V came to 5 bases and at J to 4 bases, leaving 9 bases not matched to a gene. The CDR3 reads CASSTISGTGYEQYF. The CDR3 coding sequence is TGTGCCAGCAGTACAATTTCCGGGACAGGGTACGAGCAGTACTTC.

The V gene is TRBV19, the J gene TRBJ1-5; D is perhaps TRBD1 (5 bases). Germline V gene lookup returns CDR1 LNHDA and CDR2 SQIVND (reference sequence). V gave up 4 bases and J gave up 4 bases, with 14 bases separating them. The CDR3 extends over 15 amino acids. Written as DNA, the CDR3 is TGTGCCAGTAGTACCTCGGACAAGGTTAATCAGCCCCAGCATTTT. Amino acids: CASSTSDKVNQPQHF.

This clone was seen only a few times. The chain joins TRBV11-1 to TRBJ1-1; D might be TRBD1 (5 bases). Trimming removed 1 base from V and 4 bases from J, with 7 bases in between. CDR3 length: 13 residues. Germline V gene data show CDR1 as SGHAT and CDR2 as FQDESV (reference sequence). CDR3 loop: CASSLVGGTEAFF. In DNA, the CDR3 is TGTGCCAGCAGCTTAGTGGGGGGCACTGAAGCTTTCTTT.

V gene TRBV19 combines with J gene TRBJ2-1, with 10 bases that match TRBD2. The CDR3 length is 13 residues. With V trimmed by 5 bases and J by 15 bases, 10 bases remained unmatched. In germline, CDR1 is LNHDA, CDR2 SQIVND (reference sequence). Here the CDR3 reads CASSPTSGSRLFF. The CDR3 region has the DNA TGTGCCAGTAGTCCGACTAGCGGGTCACGGCTGTTCTTC.

V gene TRBV19 combines with J gene TRBJ2-2, with 8 nucleotides matching TRBD1. Germline values: CDR1 LNHDA, CDR2 SQIVND (reference sequence). This CDR3 is built from 14 residues. The trim removed 3 bases at V and 6 bases at J, leaving 3 bases unmatched. CDR3 protein: CASSIQGAPGELFF. In DNA form, the CDR3 reads TGTGCCAGTAGTATCCAGGGGGCTCCCGGGGAGCTGTTTTTT.

This clone was seen only once. This chain links TRBV6-5 with TRBJ2-1, with D possibly being TRBD1 (5 bases). This CDR3 comprises 15 residues. Trimming removed 2 bases from V and 8 bases from J, with 16 bases in between. Germline V gives CDR1 MNHEY, CDR2 SVGAGI. CDR3 in DNA: TGTGCCAGCAGTTACAATGCCATAGGGGTCGATGAGCAGTTCTTC. Translation: CASSYNAIGVDEQFF.

The chain combines TRBV2 with TRBJ2-2; D might be TRBD2 (7 bases). Germline CDR1 SNHLY, CDR2 FYNNEI. The CDR3 sequence is 16 residues long. V dropped 6 bases and J dropped 3 bases, with 17 bases sitting between them. CDR3 in amino acids: CASRSTGGRDTGELFF. In nucleotides, the CDR3 is TGTGCCAGCAGGTCCACGGGGGGCAGGGACACCGGGGAGCTGTTTTTT.

The genes are TRBV28 and TRBJ1-3; TRBD1 matches 7 bases. The CDR3 covers 17 residues. With 7 bases clipped from V and 2 bases from J, the junction kept 14 bases outside the gene matches. Germline CDR1 MDHEN, CDR2 SYDVKM. The CDR3 loop reads CASMSSGQSAPGNTIYF. The CDR3 region has the DNA TGTGCCAGCATGAGTTCGGGACAGTCGGCCCCTGGAAACACCATATATTTT.

The V gene is TRBV5-1, the J gene TRBJ2-7; 9 nucleotides agree with TRBD2. Germline assignment: CDR1 SGHRS and CDR2 YFSETQ. The CDR3 extends over 16 amino acids. V lost 1 base to trimming and J lost 2 bases; unmatched junction nucleotides: 7. CDR3: CASSLSAGGPTYEQYF. The CDR3 nucleotides read TGCGCCAGCAGCTTGTCGGCGGGAGGGCCCACCTACGAGCAGTACTTC.

The chain employs TRBV5-1 and TRBJ2-3; 12 positions match TRBD2. The CDR3 consists of 16 residues. In germline, CDR1 is SGHRS, CDR2 YFSETQ. Germline trimming cut 4 bases from V and 5 bases from J; bases unmatched to any gene: 8. The CDR3: CASSTASGGAGDTQYF. CDR3 DNA sequence: TGCGCCAGCAGCACCGCTAGCGGGGGGGCCGGAGATACGCAGTATTTT.

V usage is TRBV15 and J usage is TRBJ1-6, with a tentative D call TRBD1 (5 bases). V gave up 1 base and J gave up 11 bases, with 15 bases separating them. The germline gives CDR1 LNHNV, CDR2 YYDKDF (reference sequence). CDR3 size: 15 residues. The CDR3 nucleotides read TGTGCCACCAGCAGAGTCCGGGGGGGGTTAGCACCCCTCCACTTT. Protein sequence: CATSRVRGGLAPLHF. The full variable domain, rest sourced from reference TRBV15 and TRBJ1-6, is DAMVIQNPRYQVTQFGKPVTLSCSQTLNHNVMYWYQQKSSQAPKLLFHYYDKDFNNEADTPDNFQSRRPNTSFCFLDIRSPGLGDTAMYLCATSRVRGGLAPLHFGNGTRLTVT.

This clone was detected only once. The rearrangement links TRBV7-6 to TRBJ2-1, with TRBD2 matching 8 bases. V lost 5 bases, J lost 3 bases, and 6 bases stayed unmatched. Germline-derived CDR1 and CDR2 are SGHVS and FNYEAQ. The CDR3 contains 15 residues. DNA of the CDR3: TGTGCCAGCAGCCCTTTAGCGGGACGCTACAATGAGCAGTTCTTC. It translates to CASSPLAGRYNEQFF.

The chain employs TRBV5-1 and TRBJ1-1, with TRBD1 matching 8 bases. Germline V gene data show CDR1 as SGHRS and CDR2 as YFSETQ. Germline trimming cut 0 bases from V and 3 bases from J; bases unmatched to any gene: 13. The CDR3 runs to 18 residues. The CDR3 bases are TGCGCCAGCAGCTTGGCCGGGACAGGAGGATTATTGGACACTGAAGCTTTCTTT. Translated, it gives CASSLAGTGGLLDTEAFF. Filled out from reference TRBV5-1 and TRBJ1-1, the complete variable domain reads KAGVTQTPRYLIKTRGQQVTLSCSPISGHRSVSWYQQTPGQGLQFLFEYFSETQRNKGNFPGRFSGRQFSNSRSEMNVSTLELGDSALYLCASSLAGTGGLLDTEAFFGQGTRLTVV.

The chain links TRBV14 to TRBJ2-5, with 11 positions matching TRBD2. CDR1 is SGHDN, CDR2 FVKESK, per germline. The CDR3 runs to 16 residues. V lost 1 base, J lost 6 bases, and 7 bases stayed unmatched. In nucleotides, the CDR3 is TGTGCCAGCAGCCAAGGAATAACTAGCGGGAGACAGACCCAGTACTTC. Amino acid sequence: CASSQGITSGRQTQYF.

This rearrangement joins TRBV28 to TRBJ1-5, with 8 bases fitting TRBD1. The length of the CDR3 is 16 residues. The germline V gene has CDR1 MDHEN and CDR2 SYDVKM. J lost 7 bases, V lost 6 bases, and 14 bases had no gene match. CDR3 sequence: CASRPVQGAKRQPQHF. In DNA, the CDR3 is TGTGCCAGCAGGCCCGTGCAGGGGGCCAAAAGGCAGCCCCAGCATTTT.

This clone has a handful of counts. Other DNA sequences in this sample translate to the same CDR3. The chain recombines TRBV27 with TRBJ1-1; D possibly corresponds to TRBD1 (5 bases). This CDR3 region has 14 residues. CDR1 is MNHEY and CDR2 is SMNVEV in the germline V gene (reference sequence). V was cut by 0 bases and J by 5 bases, with 10 bases left in between. The CDR3 loop is CASSLSRGGTEAFF. CDR3 coding DNA: TGTGCCAGCAGTTTATCACGGGGGGGAACTGAAGCTTTCTTT.

J is TRBJ2-3 and V is TRBV7-9; possible D gene TRBD2, 6 bases. This CDR3 spans 16 amino acids. Trimming pared 5 bases from V and 6 bases from J, leaving 21 bases between. CDR1 is SEHNR, CDR2 FQNEAQ, per germline (reference sequence). The CDR3, as DNA: TGTGCCAGCAGCCGAGGAGCGGGTGATGTACTCGATACGCAGTATTTT. As protein: CASSRGAGDVLDTQYF.

V usage is TRBV5-6 and J usage is TRBJ1-6, with 7 bases that match TRBD1. The CDR3 sequence is 14 residues long. J was trimmed by 6 bases and V by 1 base; bases with no gene match: 1. Germline values: CDR1 SGHDT, CDR2 YYEEEE. CDR3 protein: CASSLKGANSPLHF. The DNA for the CDR3 is TGTGCCAGCAGCTTGAAGGGGGCTAATTCACCCCTCCACTTT.